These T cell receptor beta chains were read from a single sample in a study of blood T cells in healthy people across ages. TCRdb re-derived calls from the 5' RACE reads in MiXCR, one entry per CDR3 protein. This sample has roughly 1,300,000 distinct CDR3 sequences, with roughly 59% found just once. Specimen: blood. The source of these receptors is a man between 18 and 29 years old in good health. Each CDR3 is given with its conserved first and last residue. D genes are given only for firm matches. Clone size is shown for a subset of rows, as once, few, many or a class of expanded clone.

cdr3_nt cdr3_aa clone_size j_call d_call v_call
TGCGCCAGCAGCCAAGATCCGGGACAGGGGACCTACGAGCAGTACTTC CASSQDPGQGTYEQYF - TRBJ2-7 TRBD1 TRBV4-1
TGTGCCAGCAGTGACTCAGTCGACTATGGCTACACCTTC CASSDSVDYGYTF - TRBJ1-2 - TRBV25-1
TGTGCCAGCAGCTTCGGGCAGGGCGTAGAGACCCAGTACTTC CASSFGQGVETQYF few TRBJ2-5 - TRBV7-8
TGTGCCACCAGTGATTGGACAGGCAGCTACAATGAGCAGTACTTC CATSDWTGSYNEQYF - TRBJ2-7 TRBD1 TRBV24-1
TGCGCCAGCAGCTCGACAGGGACTTGGGAGCAGTACTTC CASSSTGTWEQYF - TRBJ2-4 - TRBV5-1
TGTGCCACCAGTGAGCGGGGGGTCACAGATACGCAGTATTTT CATSERGVTDTQYF - TRBJ2-3 TRBD2 TRBV24-1
TGTGCCTGGGTGGGACCGTCCCAAGAGACCCAGTACTTC CAWVGPSQETQYF - TRBJ2-5 - TRBV30
TGTGCCATCAGTGAGTCTAAGCGGGGCTCCTACAATGAGCAGTTCTTC CAISESKRGSYNEQFF - TRBJ2-1 TRBD2 TRBV10-3
TGTGCCAGCAGATGGGACAGGGCCATCCTCAACTATGGCTACACCTTC CASRWDRAILNYGYTF - TRBJ1-2 TRBD1 TRBV7-7
TGTGCCAGCAGCCAAATCACCTACAATGAGCAGTTCTTC CASSQITYNEQFF few TRBJ2-1 - TRBV14
TGCAGTGCTAGAGATCCGGAGGCTAGCGGGGACCCAGCCTACGAGCAGTACTTC CSARDPEASGDPAYEQYF - TRBJ2-7 TRBD2 TRBV20-1
TGCGCCAGCAGCCGAACAGGGGGCGTTTTTGGAGAGACCCAGTACTTC CASSRTGGVFGETQYF - TRBJ2-5 TRBD1 TRBV4-3
TGTGCCAGCAAGGCAGACAGGGGGCGATACGAGCAGTACTTC CASKADRGRYEQYF few TRBJ2-7 TRBD1 TRBV6-5
TGTGCCAGCAGCGTAGGGAGGGGGACCTATGGCTACACCTTC CASSVGRGTYGYTF - TRBJ1-2 - TRBV9
TGTGCCAGCAGCTTATTAAGGGGCGAGGAGACCCAGTACTTC CASSLLRGEETQYF few TRBJ2-5 - TRBV7-9
TGTGCCATCAGCCCCGGGGGAAAGGGCTACACCTTC CAISPGGKGYTF - TRBJ1-2 - TRBV10-3
TGTGCCAGCAGTTTGTACGCGGGACAGGGGGCAGGGGATACGCAGTATTTT CASSLYAGQGAGDTQYF - TRBJ2-3 TRBD1 TRBV25-1
TGTGCCAGCAGCCAAGGGTCGGCTAGCGGGGAAGAGACCCAGTACTTC CASSQGSASGEETQYF - TRBJ2-5 TRBD2 TRBV3-1
TGCGCCAGCAGCCAAGATACGGCAGGGGGCACAGATACGCAGTATTTT CASSQDTAGGTDTQYF - TRBJ2-3 - TRBV4-3
TGTGCCAGCAGCTTAGGGACTCGGGGAACCTACGAGCAGTACTTC CASSLGTRGTYEQYF many TRBJ2-7 - TRBV7-2
TGCAGTTCCTACGGGAATGAGCAGTTCTTC CSSYGNEQFF few TRBJ2-1 - TRBV20-1
TGCAGCGTTGGAACAGGCTTTACTAACTATGGCTACACCTTC CSVGTGFTNYGYTF - TRBJ1-2 - TRBV29-1
TGCAGTGCTAGAGATGTGGCTAGCGGGAGCCAAGAGACCCAGTACTTC CSARDVASGSQETQYF few TRBJ2-5 TRBD2 TRBV20-1
TGCAGCGTTCACAGTGGAACTAGATATGGCTGCACCTTC CSVHSGTRYGCTF - TRBJ1-2 - TRBV29-1
TGCAGTGCTAGCCTACAAGGACCTTATGGCGAGCAGTACTTC CSASLQGPYGEQYF - TRBJ2-7 - TRBV20-1
TGTGCCAGCAGTTGGACAGGGAAGGTTCCGTACTTC CASSWTGKVPYF - TRBJ2-5 TRBD1 TRBV6-2/TRBV6-3
TGTGCCACAGGGGAGGTCAAAAACATTCAGTACTTC CATGEVKNIQYF - TRBJ2-4 - TRBV6-1
TGTGCCAGCAGTTTGCTTGGGGGGCCCGAGCAGTACTTC CASSLLGGPEQYF - TRBJ2-7 - TRBV27
TGCAGCGTTGAGGGACAGGGGGCGAGCGCCTACGAGCAGTACTTC CSVEGQGASAYEQYF - TRBJ2-7 TRBD1 TRBV29-1
TGTGCTAGTGGGACGGACAGGGGGTGGGTTAATCAGCCCCAGCATTTT CASGTDRGWVNQPQHF - TRBJ1-5 TRBD1 TRBV12-5
TGTGCCAGCAGCCAAGATCTCACTAGTTACAATGAGCAGTTCTTC CASSQDLTSYNEQFF - TRBJ2-1 - TRBV4-2
TGTGCCAGCAGCTTGGGACTAGTGGAGACCCAGTACTTC CASSLGLVETQYF many TRBJ2-5 - TRBV5-5
TGTGCCGGCAGCTTAAGCCGGGAGGGTTGGACAGATACGCAGTATTTT CAGSLSREGWTDTQYF - TRBJ2-3 TRBD2 TRBV7-9
TGCAGCGTTAGAAGCGGAGACAATGAGCAGTTCTTC CSVRSGDNEQFF - TRBJ2-1 - TRBV29-1
TGTGCCAGCAGTTCGACGACAGGGACTGAAGCTTTCTTT CASSSTTGTEAFF - TRBJ1-1 TRBD1 TRBV12-3/TRBV12-4
TGTGCCAGCAGCCAAGTCAACGGGGAGCTGTTTTTT CASSQVNGELFF many TRBJ2-2 - TRBV4-2
TGCGCCAGCAGCCAGGGGTCTCCCCATGAGCAGTTCTTC CASSQGSPHEQFF few TRBJ2-1 - TRBV5-1
TGTGCCAGCATGGACGGGGAGTCCTATGGCTACACCTTC CASMDGESYGYTF - TRBJ1-2 - TRBV12-3/TRBV12-4
TGCAGTGCTAGATCGGAGACTAGCGGGAGTATCGATGAGCAGTTCTTC CSARSETSGSIDEQFF - TRBJ2-1 TRBD2 TRBV20-1
TGTGCCAGCAGCTCCTATTTGGATACGCAGTATTTT CASSSYLDTQYF - TRBJ2-3 - TRBV7-2
TGTGCCAGCAGCTCGGGACAGGGGGAGATTGAAGCTTTCTTT CASSSGQGEIEAFF - TRBJ1-1 TRBD1 TRBV7-9